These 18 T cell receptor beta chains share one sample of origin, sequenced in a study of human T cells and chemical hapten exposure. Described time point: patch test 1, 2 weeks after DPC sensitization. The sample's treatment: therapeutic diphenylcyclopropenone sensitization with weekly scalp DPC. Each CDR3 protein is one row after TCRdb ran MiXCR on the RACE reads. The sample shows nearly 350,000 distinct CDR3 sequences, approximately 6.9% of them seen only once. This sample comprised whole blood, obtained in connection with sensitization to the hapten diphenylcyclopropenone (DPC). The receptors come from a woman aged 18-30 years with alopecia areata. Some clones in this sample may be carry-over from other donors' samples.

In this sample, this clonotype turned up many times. CDR3 in amino acids: CASSLFPLGVSGTDRKAKNIQYF. The CDR3 DNA is TGCGCCAGCAGCTTGTTTCCTCTTGGAGTTAGCGGGACTGACCGGAAGGCCAAAAACATTCAGTACTTC. The genes are TRBV5-1 and TRBJ2-4; 8 positions match TRBD2. Germline V gene lookup returns CDR1 SGHRS and CDR2 YFSETQ. The CDR3 is 23 amino acids. The ends lost 1 base at V and 1 base at J; junction bases unmatched: 25.

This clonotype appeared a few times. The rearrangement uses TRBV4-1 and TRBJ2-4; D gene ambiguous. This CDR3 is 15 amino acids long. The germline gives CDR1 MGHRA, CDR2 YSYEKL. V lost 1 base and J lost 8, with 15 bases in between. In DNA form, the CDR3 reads TGCGCCAGCAGCCAAGGGCCCCTACCTAGGGACATTCAGTACTTC. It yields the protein CASSQGPLPRDIQYF.

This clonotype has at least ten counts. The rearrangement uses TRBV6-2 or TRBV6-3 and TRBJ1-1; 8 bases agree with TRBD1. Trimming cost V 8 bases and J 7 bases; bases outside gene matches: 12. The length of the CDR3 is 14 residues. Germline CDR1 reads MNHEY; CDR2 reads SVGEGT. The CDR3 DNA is TGTGCCAGCTGCGCGACAGGGGTAGATATTGAAGCTTTCTTT. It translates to CASCATGVDIEAFF.

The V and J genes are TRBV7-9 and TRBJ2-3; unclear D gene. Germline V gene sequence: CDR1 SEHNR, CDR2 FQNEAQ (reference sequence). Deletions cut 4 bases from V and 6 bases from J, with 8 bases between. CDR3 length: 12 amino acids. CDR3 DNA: TGTGCCAGCAGCTCCCTTGAGGATACGCAGTATTTT. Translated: CASSSLEDTQYF.

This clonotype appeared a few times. The CDR3 sequence: CASSSLRRSNEAFF. The CDR3 nucleotides are TGTGCCAGCAGTTCTCTCAGGCGCAGTAATGAAGCTTTCTTT. This chain joins TRBV12-3 or TRBV12-4 and TRBJ1-1; unclear D gene. Trimming left V 4 bases short and J 7 bases short, with 16 bases between. The CDR3 sequence is 14 residues long.

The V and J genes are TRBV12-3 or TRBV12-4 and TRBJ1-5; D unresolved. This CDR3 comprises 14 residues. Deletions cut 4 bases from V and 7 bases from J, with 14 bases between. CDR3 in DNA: TGTGCCAGCAGTTCCAGGCAGGATTACCAGCCCCAGCATTTT. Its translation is CASSSRQDYQPQHF.

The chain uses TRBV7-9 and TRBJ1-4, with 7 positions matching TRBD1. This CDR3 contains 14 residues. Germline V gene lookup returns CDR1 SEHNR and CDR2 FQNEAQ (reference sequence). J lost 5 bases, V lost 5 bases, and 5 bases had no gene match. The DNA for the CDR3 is TGTGCCAGCAGCGGACAGGTTCTGAATGAAAAACTGTTTTTT. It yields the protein CASSGQVLNEKLFF.

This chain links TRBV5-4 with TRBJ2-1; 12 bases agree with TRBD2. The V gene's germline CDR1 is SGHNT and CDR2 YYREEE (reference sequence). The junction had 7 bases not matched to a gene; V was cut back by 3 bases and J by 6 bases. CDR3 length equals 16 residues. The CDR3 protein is CASSSLTSGGINEQFF. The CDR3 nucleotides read TGTGCCAGCAGCTCTCTTACTAGCGGGGGGATCAATGAGCAGTTCTTC.

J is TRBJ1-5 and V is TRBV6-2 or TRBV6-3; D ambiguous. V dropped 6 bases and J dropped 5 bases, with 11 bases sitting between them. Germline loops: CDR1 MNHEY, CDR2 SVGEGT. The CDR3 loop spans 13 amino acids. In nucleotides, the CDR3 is TGTGCCAGCAGCTACGGGGTCTATCAGCCCCAGCATTTT. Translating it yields CASSYGVYQPQHF.

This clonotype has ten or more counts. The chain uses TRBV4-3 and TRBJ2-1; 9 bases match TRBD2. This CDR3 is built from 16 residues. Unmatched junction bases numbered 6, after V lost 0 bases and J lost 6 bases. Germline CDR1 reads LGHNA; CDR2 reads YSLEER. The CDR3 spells CASSQDLGGGANEQFF. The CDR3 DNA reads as TGCGCCAGCAGCCAAGATCTGGGCGGGGGGGCCAATGAGCAGTTCTTC.

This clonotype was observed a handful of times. CDR3 in DNA: TGTGCCAGCATAAAGACAGCCACAGATACGCAGTATTTT. It is translated as CASIKTATDTQYF. The gene calls are TRBV6-2 or TRBV6-3 and TRBJ2-3, with D possibly matching TRBD1 (5 bases). Per germline, CDR1 MNHEY and CDR2 SVGEGT. The CDR3 totals 13 residues. V was trimmed by 7 bases and J by 2 bases, leaving 10 bases between them.

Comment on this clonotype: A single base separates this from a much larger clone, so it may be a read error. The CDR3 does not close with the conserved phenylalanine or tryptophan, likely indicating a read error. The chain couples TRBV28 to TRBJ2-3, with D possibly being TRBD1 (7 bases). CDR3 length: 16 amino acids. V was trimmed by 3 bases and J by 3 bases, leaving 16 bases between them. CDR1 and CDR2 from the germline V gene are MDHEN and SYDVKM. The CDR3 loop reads CASSFWQGGGTDTQYC. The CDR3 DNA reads TGTGCCAGCAGTTTCTGGCAGGGGGGTGGTACAGATACGCAGTATTGT.

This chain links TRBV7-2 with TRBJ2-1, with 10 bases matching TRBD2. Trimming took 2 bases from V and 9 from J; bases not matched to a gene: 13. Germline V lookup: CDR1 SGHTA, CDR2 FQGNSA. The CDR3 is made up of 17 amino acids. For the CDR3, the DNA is TGTGCCAGCAGCTTACAGGTTAGCGGGGGGACCTTCGGTGAGCAGTTCTTC. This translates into CASSLQVSGGTFGEQFF.

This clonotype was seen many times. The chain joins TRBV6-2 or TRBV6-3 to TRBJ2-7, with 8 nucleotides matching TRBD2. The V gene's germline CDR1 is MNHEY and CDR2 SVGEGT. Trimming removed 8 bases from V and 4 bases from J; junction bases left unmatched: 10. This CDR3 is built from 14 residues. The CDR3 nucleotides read TGTGCCAGCGCGGACATCCGGGGGGGGTACGAGCAGTACTTC. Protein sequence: CASADIRGGYEQYF.

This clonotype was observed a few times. The CDR3 loop reads CASSALYQTVSGNTIYF. The CDR3 bases are TGTGCCAGCAGCGCCCTTTACCAGACAGTTTCTGGAAACACCATATATTTT. This chain connects TRBV7-2 to TRBJ1-3, with D possibly matching TRBD1 (5 bases). V was pared by 5 bases and J by 1 base, with 18 bases between. The CDR3 has 17 residues. The germline V gene has CDR1 SGHTA and CDR2 FQGNSA. Drawing the rest from reference TRBV7-2 and TRBJ1-3, the complete variable domain is GAGVSQSPSNKVTEKGKDVELRCDPISGHTALYWYRQSLGQGLEFLIYFQGNSAPDKSGLPSDRFSAERTGGSVSTLTIQRTQQEDSAVYLCASSALYQTVSGNTIYFGEGSWLTVV.

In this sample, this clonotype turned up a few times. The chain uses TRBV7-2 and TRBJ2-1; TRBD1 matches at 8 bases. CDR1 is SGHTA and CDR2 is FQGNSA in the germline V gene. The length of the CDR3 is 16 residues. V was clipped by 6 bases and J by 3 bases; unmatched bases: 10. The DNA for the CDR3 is TGTGCCAGCAGACCCGGGGGAACAGGGGGCTACAATGAGCAGTTCTTC. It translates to CASRPGGTGGYNEQFF.

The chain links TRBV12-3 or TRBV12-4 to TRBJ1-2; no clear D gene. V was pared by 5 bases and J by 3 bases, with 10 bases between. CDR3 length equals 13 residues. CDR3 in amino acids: CASSGQADYGYTF. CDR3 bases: TGTGCCAGCAGTGGGCAGGCCGACTATGGCTACACCTTC.

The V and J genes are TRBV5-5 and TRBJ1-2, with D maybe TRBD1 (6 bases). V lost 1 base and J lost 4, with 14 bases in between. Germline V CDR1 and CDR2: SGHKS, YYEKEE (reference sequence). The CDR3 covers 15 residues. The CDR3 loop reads CASSLWQTGIYGYTF. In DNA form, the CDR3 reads TGTGCCAGCAGCTTGTGGCAAACAGGGATCTATGGCTACACCTTC.